These T cell receptor beta chains were read from a single sample in a study of cytomegalovirus exposure and HLA in healthy donors. Profiled with immunoSEQ multiplex PCR; TCRdb holds only in-frame clones, not every one. This sample carries 150,000 to 200,000 clones, 84% of them seen once, and the ten largest clones take around 5%. The specimen was PBMCs. These receptors originate from a man between 18 and 29 years old in good health and CMV-seronegative. Each CDR3 is given with its conserved first and last residue. The D gene is left open where the match is weak. The size field is filled for only some rows; it gives once, few, many or a size class.

>TRBD1|TRBV11-2|TRBJ1-1|few
CASSEYRGLNTEAFF
TGTGCCAGCAGCGAATACAGGGGGCTTAACACTGAAGCTTTCTTT
>NA|TRBV29-1|TRBJ1-3|NA
CSVELGTTGTGNTIYF
TGCAGCGTTGAACTAGGGACAACAGGTACTGGAAACACCATATATTTT
>TRBD1|TRBV6-5|TRBJ1-2|NA
CASTSGQALGYTF
TGTGCCAGCACCTCGGGACAGGCGCTTGGCTACACCTTC
>NA|TRBV6-1|TRBJ1-5|NA
CASAGDSNQPQHF
TGTGCCAGCGCAGGGGATAGCAATCAGCCCCAGCATTTT
>TRBD2|TRBV5-1|TRBJ2-3|NA
CASSLTGGPTDTQYF
TGCGCCAGCAGCTTGACGGGGGGGCCCACAGATACGCAGTATTTT
>NA|TRBV5-1|TRBJ2-3|NA
CASSLETLAADTQYF
TGCGCCAGCAGCTTGGAGACCCTAGCCGCAGATACGCAGTATTTT
>TRBD2|TRBV7-8|TRBJ2-7|NA
CATRTSGVTYEQYF
TGTGCCACTAGGACTAGCGGGGTTACTTACGAGCAGTACTTC
>NA|TRBV14|TRBJ1-2|NA
CASSYVREGGYTF
TGTGCCAGCAGCTACGTCAGGGAAGGTGGCTACACCTTC
>TRBD2|TRBV29-1|TRBJ2-4|NA
CSISGRRGIQYF
TGCAGCATTAGCGGGAGAAGGGGGATTCAGTACTTC
>NA|TRBV28|TRBJ1-1|NA
CASSLEGAEAFF
TGTGCCAGCAGTTTAGAAGGAGCTGAAGCTTTCTTT
>NA|TRBV5-6|TRBJ1-6|NA
CASSLWGVYNSPLHF
TGTGCCAGCAGCTTGTGGGGGGTCTATAATTCACCCCTCCACTTT
>NA|TRBV29-1|TRBJ2-3|NA
CSVDFHPGYF
TGCAGCGTTGATTTCCACCCGGGGTATTTT